This T cell receptor (beta chain) was identified in a study of T cell repertoires in ileal Crohn's disease. Across the study: Patients had a median roughly 8-year disease duration, and roughly 38% were active smokers.

The CDR3 contains 10 residues. V was clipped by 8 bases and J by 12 bases, with 13 bases between them. Per the germline V gene, CDR1 is SEHNR and CDR2 is FQNEAQ (reference sequence). Produced via immunoSEQ multiplex PCR; TCRdb's table is partial and in-frame only. The repertoire holds over 14,000 clones, with about 71% as singletons. About this clone: Its matching antigen is unknown.

Study results and caveats: High-frequency clones were more common in sorted CD8 than CD4 cells. Clonal expansions were more frequent in active smokers than non-smokers at surgery. Endoscopic recurrence occurred in every patient whose clonality exceeded 26.8%.

The receptor comes from an adult with Crohn's disease. Sequencing was done on a sample of ileal tissue. The chain links TRBV7-9 to TRBJ1-2; the D gene is possibly TRBD1 (5 bases). CDR3 sequence: CASGGTWDTF. CDR3 DNA sequence: TGTGCCAGCGGCGGGACCTGGGACACCTTC.